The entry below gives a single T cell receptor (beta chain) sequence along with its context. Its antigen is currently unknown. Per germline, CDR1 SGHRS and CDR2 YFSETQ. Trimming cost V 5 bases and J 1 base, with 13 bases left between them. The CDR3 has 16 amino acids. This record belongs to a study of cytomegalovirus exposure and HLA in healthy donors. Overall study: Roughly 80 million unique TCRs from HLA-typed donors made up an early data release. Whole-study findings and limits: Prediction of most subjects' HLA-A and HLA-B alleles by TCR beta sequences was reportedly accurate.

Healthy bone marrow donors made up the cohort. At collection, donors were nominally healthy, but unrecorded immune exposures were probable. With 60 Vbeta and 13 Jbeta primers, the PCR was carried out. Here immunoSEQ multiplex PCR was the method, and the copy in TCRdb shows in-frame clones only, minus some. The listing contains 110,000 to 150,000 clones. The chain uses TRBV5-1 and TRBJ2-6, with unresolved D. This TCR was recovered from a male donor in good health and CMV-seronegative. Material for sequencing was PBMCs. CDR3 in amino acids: CASSEGRLSGANVLTF. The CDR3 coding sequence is TGCGCCAGCAGTGAAGGCAGGCTGTCTGGGGCCAACGTCCTGACTTTC.